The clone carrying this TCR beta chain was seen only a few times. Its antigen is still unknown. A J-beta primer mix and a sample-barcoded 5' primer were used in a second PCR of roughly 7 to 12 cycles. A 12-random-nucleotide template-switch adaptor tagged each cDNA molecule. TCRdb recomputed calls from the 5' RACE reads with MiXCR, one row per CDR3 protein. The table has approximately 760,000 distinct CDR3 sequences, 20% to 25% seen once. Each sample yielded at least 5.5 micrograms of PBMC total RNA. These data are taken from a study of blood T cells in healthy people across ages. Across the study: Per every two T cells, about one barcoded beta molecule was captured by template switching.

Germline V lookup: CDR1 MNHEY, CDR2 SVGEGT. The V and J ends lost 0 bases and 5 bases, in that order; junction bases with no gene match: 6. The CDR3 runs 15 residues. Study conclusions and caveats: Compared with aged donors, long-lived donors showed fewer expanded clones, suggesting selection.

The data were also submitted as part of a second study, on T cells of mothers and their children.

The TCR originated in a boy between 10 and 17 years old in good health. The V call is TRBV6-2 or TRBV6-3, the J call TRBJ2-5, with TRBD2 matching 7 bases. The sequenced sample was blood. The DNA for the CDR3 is TGTGCCAGCAGTTACTCGGGACTATATCAGGAGACCCAGTACTTC. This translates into CASSYSGLYQETQYF.